One and the same sample provided the 14 T cell receptor beta chains below, sequenced in a study of T cell clones after liver transplantation. TCRdb's copy holds only in-frame clones and misses some; the assay was immunoSEQ multiplex PCR. The repertoire consists of 77,000 or so clones, with 80% occurring once and the leading ten covering around 0.72%. The sequenced sample was CD4+ T cells from blood, obtained 12 months after liver transplant. These TCRs come from a human patient who received a liver transplant. Some T cells may be transferred from the graft donor.

V gene TRBV5-4 combines with J gene TRBJ1-3; D might be TRBD1 (5 bases). Trimming cost V 5 bases and J 4 bases, with 13 bases left between them. CDR1 and CDR2 from the germline V gene are SGHNT and YYREEE (reference sequence). The CDR3 extends over 14 amino acids. The CDR3 here is CASSGQGFGNTIYF. The CDR3, as DNA: TGTGCCAGCAGTGGTCAGGGATTCGGAAACACCATATATTTT.

V and J are TRBV27 and TRBJ2-1; 8 bases are shared with TRBD2. The V segment lost 4 bases and the J segment 0 bases; nucleotides outside the gene matches: 5. The CDR3 runs 16 residues. Germline V gene data show CDR1 as MNHEY and CDR2 as SMNVEV (reference sequence). The CDR3 loop is CASSSYRGGSYNEQFF. DNA for the CDR3: TGTGCCAGCAGTTCCTACCGGGGGGGCTCCTACAATGAGCAGTTCTTC.

This rearrangement joins TRBV7-9 to TRBJ2-3, with 10 bases that match TRBD2. Trimming removed 1 base from V and 6 bases from J; junction bases left unmatched: 10. The CDR3 is made up of 17 amino acids. Germline lookup yields CDR1 SEHNR and CDR2 FQNEAQ (reference sequence). The CDR3 region is CASSLVVIAGGGDTQYF. The CDR3 DNA reads as TGTGCCAGCAGCTTAGTGGTCATAGCGGGAGGCGGGGATACGCAGTATTTT.

This clone has only a few counts. Mismatch with germline at one junction end may stem from a read error. The chain links TRBV25-1 to TRBJ2-2; D not certain. Germline V CDR1 and CDR2: MGHDK, SYGVNS. This CDR3 has 16 residues. The CDR3: CASGDSANGDTGELFF. As DNA, the CDR3 is TGTGCCAGCGGTGACTCGGCCAATGGGGACACCGGGGAGCTGTTTTTT.

This clone appeared a single time. The chain combines TRBV7-2 with TRBJ1-1; 10 positions agree with TRBD1. The CDR3 covers 13 residues. Germline V lookup: CDR1 SGHTA, CDR2 FQGNSA. Written as DNA, the CDR3 is TGTGAACGGGACAGGGGCCCGAACACTGAAGCTTTCTTT. Protein sequence: CERDRGPNTEAFF.

The chain carries TRBV2 and TRBJ1-2; D gene uncertain. The length of the CDR3 is 13 residues. V was trimmed by 8 bases and J by 0 bases, leaving 10 bases between them. Germline lookup yields CDR1 SNHLY and CDR2 FYNNEI. The CDR3 reads CASEASTNYGYTF. The CDR3 region has the DNA TGTGCCAGCGAGGCCTCGACTAACTATGGCTACACCTTC.

The genes are TRBV18 and TRBJ2-1; D gene ambiguous. Germline values: CDR1 KGHSH, CDR2 LQKENI. V dropped 3 bases and J dropped 7 bases, with 10 bases sitting between them. CDR3 length: 13 residues. The CDR3 region is CASSPSALNEQFF. Written as DNA, the CDR3 is TGTGCCAGCTCACCTTCAGCTCTGAATGAGCAGTTCTTC.

This clone has a count of ten or more. The gene calls are TRBV2 and TRBJ1-5; D not certain. The CDR3 has 15 amino acids. Germline V gives CDR1 SNHLY, CDR2 FYNNEI. V was cut by 6 bases and J by 0 bases, with 12 bases left in between. The CDR3 DNA reads as TGTGCCAGCAGCCGAGGAGGGAATAGCAATCAGCCCCAGCATTTT. As protein: CASSRGGNSNQPQHF.

The chain has TRBV11-2 and TRBJ2-3; the D gene is possibly TRBD2 (6 bases). Trimming removed 8 bases from V and 5 bases from J, with 11 bases in between. CDR1 is SGHAT and CDR2 is FQNNGV in the germline V gene. This CDR3 has 12 amino acids. Written as DNA, the CDR3 is TGTGCCAGCTTAGAGGGAGGAGATACGCAGTATTTT. Translating it yields CASLEGGDTQYF.

The chain combines TRBV5-4 with TRBJ1-1; no firm D call. CDR1 and CDR2 from the germline V gene are SGHNT and YYREEE (reference sequence). CDR3 size: 13 residues. V lost 1 base and J lost 3, with 7 bases in between. The DNA for the CDR3 is TGTGCCAGCAGCTTGACAGCCGACACTGAAGCTTTCTTT. Translation: CASSLTADTEAFF.

J is TRBJ1-5 and V is TRBV28; possible D gene TRBD1, 5 bases. Germline CDR1 is MDHEN and CDR2 is SYDVKM. With 6 bases removed from V and 4 bases from J, the gap between germline ends came to 22 bases. CDR3 length: 17 residues. DNA of the CDR3: TGTGCCAGCAGCCCGCTAGGCAGGGTGGATTTTAATCAGCCCCAGCATTTT. Translated: CASSPLGRVDFNQPQHF.

This sequence joins TRBV28 and TRBJ1-5; D is perhaps TRBD1 (6 bases). The V end lost 3 bases, the J end lost 7 bases, and 13 bases lay between the germline ends. CDR3 size: 14 residues. Germline V CDR1 and CDR2: MDHEN, SYDVKM. CDR3 protein: CASSFTGMGQPQHF. The CDR3 DNA is TGTGCCAGCAGTTTTACAGGGATGGGACAGCCCCAGCATTTT.

The chain employs TRBV5-1 and TRBJ1-5; D possibly corresponds to TRBD1 (5 bases). CDR3 length: 15 amino acids. The germline V gene encodes CDR1 SGHRS and CDR2 YFSETQ. Trimming took off 2 bases at V and 1 base at J, with 10 bases between the two ends. CDR3 sequence: CASSLGTVSNQPQHF. CDR3 DNA sequence: TGCGCCAGCAGCTTAGGGACGGTGAGCAATCAGCCCCAGCATTTT.

This clone was seen a few times. The rearrangement joins TRBV27 to TRBJ2-7; D uncertain. Germline assignment: CDR1 MNHEY and CDR2 SMNVEV (reference sequence). This CDR3 has 13 amino acids. V lost 3 bases, J lost 0 bases, and 6 bases lay in between. The CDR3 spells CASSFYNSYEQYF. DNA of the CDR3: TGTGCCAGCAGTTTCTACAACTCCTACGAGCAGTACTTC.